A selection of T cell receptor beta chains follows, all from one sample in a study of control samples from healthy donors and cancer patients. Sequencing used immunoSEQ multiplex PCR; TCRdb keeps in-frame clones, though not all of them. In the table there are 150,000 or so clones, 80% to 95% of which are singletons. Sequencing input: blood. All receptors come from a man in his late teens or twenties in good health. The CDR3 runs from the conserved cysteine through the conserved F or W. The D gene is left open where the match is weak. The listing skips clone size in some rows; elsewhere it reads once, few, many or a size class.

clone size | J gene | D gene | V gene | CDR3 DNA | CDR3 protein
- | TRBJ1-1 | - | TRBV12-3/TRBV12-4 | TGTGCCAGCAGTTTACTTCGGGGAGGCGAAGCTTTCTTT | CASSLLRGGEAFF
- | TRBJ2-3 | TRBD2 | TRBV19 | TGTGCCAGTAGCGGGAGGGGTTACGGCACAGATACGCAGTATTTT | CASSGRGYGTDTQYF
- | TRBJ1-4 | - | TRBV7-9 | TGTGCCAGCAGCTTAATGGAACGAGGTGAAAAACTGTTTTTT | CASSLMERGEKLFF
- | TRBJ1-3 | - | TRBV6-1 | TGTGCCAGCAGTGAAGCGCTGGGCCTCCGAGGAAACACCATATATTTT | CASSEALGLRGNTIYF
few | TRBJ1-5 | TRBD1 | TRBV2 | TGTGCCACCAAGGACAGGGAGGTTCAGCCCCAGCATTTT | CATKDREVQPQHF
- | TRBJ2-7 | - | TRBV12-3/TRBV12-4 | TGTGCCAGCAGTCCCAACCAGAACGAGCAGTACTTC | CASSPNQNEQYF
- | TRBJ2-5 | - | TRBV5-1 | TGCGCCAGCAGCTTACTAGACCCGTACCAAGAGACCCAGTACTTC | CASSLLDPYQETQYF
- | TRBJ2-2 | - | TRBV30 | TGTGCCTGGAGTCGACAGGGGGAGCTGTTTTTT | CAWSRQGELFF
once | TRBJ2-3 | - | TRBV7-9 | TGTGCCAGCAGCCCCCTAGACAGAGATACGCAGTATTTT | CASSPLDRDTQYF
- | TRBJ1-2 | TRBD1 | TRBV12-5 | TGTGCTAGTGGGGGACAGGGCAGGGATGGCTACACCTTC | CASGGQGRDGYTF
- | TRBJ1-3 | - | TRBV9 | TGTGCCAGCAGCGTAGGGTTGGGCGGAAACACCATATATTTT | CASSVGLGGNTIYF
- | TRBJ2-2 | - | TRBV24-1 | TGTGCCACCAGCAATGGGCCCGGGGAGCTGTTTTTT | CATSNGPGELFF
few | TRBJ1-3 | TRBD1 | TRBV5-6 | TGTGCCAGCAGCCGACGACAGGGGCTCAGCTCTGGAAACACCATATATTTT | CASSRRQGLSSGNTIYF
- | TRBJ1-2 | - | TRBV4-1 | TGCGCCAGCAGCCCGGACCCCGACAGACGCTATGGCTACACCTTC | CASSPDPDRRYGYTF
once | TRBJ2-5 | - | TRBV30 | TGTGCCTGGAGTGCCTATCGGGAGACCCAGTACTTC | CAWSAYRETQYF
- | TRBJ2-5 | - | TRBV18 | TGTGCCAGCTCACCAAGCGGCCTACAAGAGACCCAGTACTTC | CASSPSGLQETQYF
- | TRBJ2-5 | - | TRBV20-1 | TGCAGTGCCAGACTAGTTGAGACCCAGTACTTC | CSARLVETQYF
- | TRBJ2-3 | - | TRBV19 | TGTGCCAGTAGCTGGACCGATGATAAAGATACGCAGTATTTT | CASSWTDDKDTQYF
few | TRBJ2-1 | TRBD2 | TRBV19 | TGTGCCAGTAGTATAGGGGGGACTAGCTTGGATGAGCAGTTCTTC | CASSIGGTSLDEQFF
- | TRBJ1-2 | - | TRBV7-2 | TGTGCCAGCAGCTTATACCGAGAGCCTTTTAACTATGGCTACACCTTC | CASSLYREPFNYGYTF
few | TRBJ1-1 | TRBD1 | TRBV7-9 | TGTGCCAGCAGCTTGCCCCCGGGACAGGGGGGCGCTGAAGCTTTCTTT | CASSLPPGQGGAEAFF
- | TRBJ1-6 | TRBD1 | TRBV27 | TGTGCCAGCAGCCTCACTGGGACAGCAAAATCACCCCTCCACTTT | CASSLTGTAKSPLHF
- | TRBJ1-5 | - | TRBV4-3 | TGCGCCAGCAGCCAAGACGGTGCACAGCCCCAGCATTTT | CASSQDGAQPQHF
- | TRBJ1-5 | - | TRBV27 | TGTGCCAGCAGTACCAGGGTGTATCAGCCCCAGCATTTT | CASSTRVYQPQHF
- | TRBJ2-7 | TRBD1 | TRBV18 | TGTGCCAGCTCGACAGGGGACGCGCAGTACTTC | CASSTGDAQYF
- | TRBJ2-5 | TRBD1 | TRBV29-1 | TGCAGCGTTGAAGGACAGGGGGCCGAGGAGACCCAGTACTTC | CSVEGQGAEETQYF
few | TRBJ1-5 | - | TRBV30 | TGTGCCTGGAGTACCGATACAGGGCGATATAGCAATCAGCCCCAGCATTTT | CAWSTDTGRYSNQPQHF
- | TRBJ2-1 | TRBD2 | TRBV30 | TGTGCCTGGAGTATAAGCGGGAGGAATGAGCAGTTCTTC | CAWSISGRNEQFF
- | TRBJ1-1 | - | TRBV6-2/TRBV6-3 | TGTGCCAGCAGTTACAGGGTTTTTGCTTTCTTT | CASSYRVFAFF
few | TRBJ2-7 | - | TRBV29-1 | TGCAGCGTGGGAGAGGTACTCCTCGAGCAGTACTTC | CSVGEVLLEQYF
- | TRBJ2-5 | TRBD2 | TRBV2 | TGTGCCAGCGGGGGGAGGGGACAAGAGACCCAGTACTTC | CASGGRGQETQYF
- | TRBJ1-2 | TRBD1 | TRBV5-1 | TGCGCCAGCTCAGGACTACAGGGGGCGCAGTATGGCTACACCTTC | CASSGLQGAQYGYTF
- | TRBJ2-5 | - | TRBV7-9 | TGTGCCAGCAGCTTTGAGACCCAGTACTTC | CASSFETQYF
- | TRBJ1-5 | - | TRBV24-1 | TGTGCCACCAGTGATAATCTTAGCAATCAGCCCCAGCATTTT | CATSDNLSNQPQHF
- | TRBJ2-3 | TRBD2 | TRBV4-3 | TGCGCCAGCAGCCGGAGGGGGACTAGCGGCCCACTTTACACAGATACGCAGTATTTT | CASSRRGTSGPLYTDTQYF
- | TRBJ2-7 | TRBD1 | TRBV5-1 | TGCGCCAGCAGCAGGACAGGGTCCCACGAGCAGTACTTC | CASSRTGSHEQYF
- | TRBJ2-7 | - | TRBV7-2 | TGTGCCAGCAGCTTAGAATCGTTCTACGAGCAGTACTTC | CASSLESFYEQYF
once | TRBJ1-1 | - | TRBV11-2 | TGTGCCAGCAGCTTAGCGCAGGACTGGGAGGCTTTCTTT | CASSLAQDWEAFF
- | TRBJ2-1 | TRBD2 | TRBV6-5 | TGTGCCAGCAGTTACTCTGGTAGCGGGAGGTATGAGCAGTTCTTC | CASSYSGSGRYEQFF
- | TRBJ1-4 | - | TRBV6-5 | TGTGCCAGCATGAGGACAGCAACTAATGAAAAACTGTTTTTT | CASMRTATNEKLFF
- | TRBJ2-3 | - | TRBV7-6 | TGTGCCAGCAGCTTAGTGGAAGCCACAGATACGCAGTATTTT | CASSLVEATDTQYF
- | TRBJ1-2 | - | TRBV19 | TGTGCCAGTAGTATAAAGTCACAGGAAGGGTATGGCTACACCTTC | CASSIKSQEGYGYTF
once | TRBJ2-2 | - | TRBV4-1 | TGCGCCAGCAGCCCCGGAGATCGGGGCTTCGGGGAGCTGTTTTTT | CASSPGDRGFGELFF
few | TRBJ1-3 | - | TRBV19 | TGTGCCAGTAGCGTGGTGCAGGGCTCTGGAAACACCATATATTTT | CASSVVQGSGNTIYF
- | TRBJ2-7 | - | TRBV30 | TGTGCCTGCCTCCTTCCGAACGCGGAGATCTACGAGCAGTACTTC | CACLLPNAEIYEQYF
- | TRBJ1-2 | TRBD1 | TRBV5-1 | TGCGCCAGCAGCCGGACAGGGGAAGTGTGGGGCTACACCTTC | CASSRTGEVWGYTF
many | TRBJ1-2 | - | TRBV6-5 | TGTGCCAGCAGACCGGGCTTCTATGGCTACACCTTC | CASRPGFYGYTF
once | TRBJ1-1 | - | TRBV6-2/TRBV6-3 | TGTGCCAGCAGTTATCCCCTGGTGTGGGGCACTGAAGCTTTCTTT | CASSYPLVWGTEAFF
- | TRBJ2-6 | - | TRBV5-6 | TGTGCCAGCAGCTTGGACAGTTACTCTGGGGCCAACGTCCTGACTTTC | CASSLDSYSGANVLTF
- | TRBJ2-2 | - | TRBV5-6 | TGTGCCAGCAGCGTTGGCCTCCTGGGGACCGGGGAGCTGTTTTTT | CASSVGLLGTGELFF
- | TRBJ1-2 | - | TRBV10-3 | TGTGCCATCAGTGAGTCTGGGGATGGCTACACCTTC | CAISESGDGYTF
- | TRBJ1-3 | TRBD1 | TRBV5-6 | TGTGCCAGCAGCGTGGGGACAGGCGTAATATATTTT | CASSVGTGVIYF
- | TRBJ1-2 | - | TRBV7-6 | TGTGCCAGCAGCTTAGTTAACTATGGCTACACCTTC | CASSLVNYGYTF
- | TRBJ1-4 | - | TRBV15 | TGTGCCACCAGCAGCAGACAGGTTGGGGGTGAAAAACTGTTTTTT | CATSSRQVGGEKLFF
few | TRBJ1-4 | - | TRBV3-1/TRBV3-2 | TGTGCCAGCAGCCAGGAAGGAGTAAAACTGTTTTTT | CASSQEGVKLFF
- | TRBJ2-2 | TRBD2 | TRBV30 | TGTGCCTCCCTGGACGTGACTAGCGGATACACCGGGGAGCTGTTTTTT | CASLDVTSGYTGELFF
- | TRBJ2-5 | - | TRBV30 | TGTGCCTGGAGTGTAAGGGTTCTCCAAGAGACCCAGTACTTC | CAWSVRVLQETQYF
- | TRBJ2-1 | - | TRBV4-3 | TGCGCCAGCAGCCAGTTTAGTATAGGAGGGCTCTTCAATGAGCAGTTCTTC | CASSQFSIGGLFNEQFF
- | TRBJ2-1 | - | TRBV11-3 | TGTGCCAGCAGCCCAGAAGGGGGAGGACTTGAACCTGAGCAGTTCTTC | CASSPEGGGLEPEQFF